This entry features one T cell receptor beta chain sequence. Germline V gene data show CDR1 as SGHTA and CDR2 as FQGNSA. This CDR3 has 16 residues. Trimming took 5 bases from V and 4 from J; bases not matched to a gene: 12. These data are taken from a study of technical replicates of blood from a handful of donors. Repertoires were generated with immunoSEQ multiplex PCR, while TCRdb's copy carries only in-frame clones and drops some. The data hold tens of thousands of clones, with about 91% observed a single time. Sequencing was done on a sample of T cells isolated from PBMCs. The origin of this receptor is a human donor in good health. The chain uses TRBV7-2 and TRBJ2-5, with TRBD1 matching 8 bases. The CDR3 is CASSPRAGQGPETQYF. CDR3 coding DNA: TGTGCCAGCAGCCCAAGAGCTGGACAGGGCCCAGAGACCCAGTACTTC. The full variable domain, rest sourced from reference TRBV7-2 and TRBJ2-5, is GAGVSQSPSNKVTEKGKDVELRCDPISGHTALYWYRQSLGQGLEFLIYFQGNSAPDKSGLPSDRFSAERTGGSVSTLTIQRTQQEDSAVYLCASSPRAGQGPETQYFGPGTRLLVL.